This TCR beta chain appears in the sequencing data of a study of T cells after yellow fever vaccination. CDR3 length: 14 amino acids. Germline V CDR1 and CDR2: SEHNR, FQNEAQ (reference sequence). Trimming took off 8 bases at V and 5 bases at J, with 17 bases between the two ends. As concerns this clonotype: The antigen is not known.

Overall study results and limits: Clonotypes appearing in both CD4 and CD8 compartments existed, and their share was small.

TCRdb reanalysed the 5' RACE reads using MiXCR and keeps one entry per CDR3 protein. The table records 500,000 to 650,000 distinct CDR3 sequences, 17% of them present only once. The sequencing here drew on PBMCs, taken around 5 days after the first yellow fever vaccination. V gene TRBV7-9 combines with J gene TRBJ2-3, with D possibly TRBD1 on 5 matching bases. The TCR comes from a young man who received the YFV17D yellow fever vaccine. The CDR3 nucleotides read TGTGCCAGCGGCTACCAGGGATGGGGAGATACGCAGTATTTT. Encoded protein: CASGYQGWGDTQYF.